The present T cell receptor beta chain was sequenced within a study of cytomegalovirus exposure and HLA in healthy donors listed by TCRdb under 2017. With respect to the entire study: A later analysis indicated that the 130 or so validation repertoires were generated on the platform also employed for the roughly 650 repertoires of the first cohort. The study aimed to test whether cataloging public T cell receptors could reveal signatures of past pathogen exposure. Along with the roughly 700-subject first cohort, a separate validation cohort of around 120 different subjects was used. To predict cytomegalovirus infection status, the study brought together high-throughput TCR immunosequencing, statistical association of individual TCRs with disease status, and machine learning.

As concerns this clone: Its antigen is not yet known. Per-nucleotide qualities are absent, and no much larger clonotype sits a single base away.

The donors were included in the validation cohort of some 110 subjects, a group kept apart from the roughly 670-subject first cohort. The protocol used for the library was the immunoSEQ multiplex PCR assay. Concerning the study's data processing: A statistical classification framework was developed to diagnose cytomegalovirus status using the catalog of TCR beta chain sequences. TCRdb took over this immuneACCESS table, retaining in-frame rearrangements with V and J assigned. Such tables are incomplete; in checked studies, under half of the missing clones stem from an unresolved V gene, and the remainder is unexplained. V, J and clone size were drawn from that table, and D and trimming were deduced from the DNA. The sample data list approximately 280,000 clones, and around 85% of these were observed just once. About 1% of the sample rests with the top ten. What the authors observed across the whole study: The classifier was reported to diagnose cytomegalovirus status with high specificity and sensitivity in both the original cohort and the validation cohort. Of the cluster scores, roughly 93% were above 0 in a later analysis, which found that TCRs clustered in the first cohort also tended to co-occur in the 120 validation repertoires. Most TCR sequences were seen in very few donors, while some public TCRs were found in many individuals. The study listed 164 TCR beta chains as associated with cytomegalovirus. It was suggested by the authors that the approach could potentially be generalized to other disease states and immunological phenotypes. Three of the identified cytomegalovirus-associated TCR beta chains were confirmed in vitro to be specific for cytomegalovirus antigens. All 110 or so repertoires were used to score co-occurrence in the validation cohort in a later analysis, because that analysis had no HLA typing for the cohort.

The CDR3, cysteine through phenylalanine, is 12 amino acids long. The entry retains the CDR3 DNA only, 36 bases that are in frame from base 1. CDR1 is given as SQVTM and CDR2 as ANQGSEA, both from the germline V gene. Trimming removed 6 bases from V and 4 bases from J, leaving 10 bases between the germline ends. Sequenced input: PBMCs. The receptor chain draws on TRBV29-1 and TRBJ1-3; possibly the D gene is TRBD1, per 6 matching bases. This receptor was obtained from a woman aged 18-29 years in good health and CMV-seronegative. The encoded CDR3 is CSVPGQGNTIYF. The sequenced DNA: TGCAGCGTCCCAGGACAGGGAAACACCATATATTTT.